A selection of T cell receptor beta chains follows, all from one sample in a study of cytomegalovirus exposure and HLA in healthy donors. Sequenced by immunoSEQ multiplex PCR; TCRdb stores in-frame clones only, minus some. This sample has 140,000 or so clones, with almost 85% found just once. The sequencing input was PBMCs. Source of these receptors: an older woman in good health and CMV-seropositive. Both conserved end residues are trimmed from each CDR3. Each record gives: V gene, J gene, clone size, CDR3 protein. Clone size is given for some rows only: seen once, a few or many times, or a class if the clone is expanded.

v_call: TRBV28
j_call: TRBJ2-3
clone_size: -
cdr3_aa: ASSISPLAGNTDTQY

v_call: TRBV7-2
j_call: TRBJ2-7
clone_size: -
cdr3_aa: ASSVGTLYEQY

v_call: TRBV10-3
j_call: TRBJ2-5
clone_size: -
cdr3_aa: AISERGETQY

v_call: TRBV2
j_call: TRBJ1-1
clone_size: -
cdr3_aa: ASRWTANTEAF

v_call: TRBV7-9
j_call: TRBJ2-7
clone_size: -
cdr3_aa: ASSLSGGSGNGYEQY

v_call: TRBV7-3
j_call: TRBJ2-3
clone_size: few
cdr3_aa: ASSLSGGLADTQY

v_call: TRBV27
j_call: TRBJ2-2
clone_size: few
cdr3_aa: ASSSPQGHTGELF

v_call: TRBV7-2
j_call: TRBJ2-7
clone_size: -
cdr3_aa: ASSPGSGNYEQY

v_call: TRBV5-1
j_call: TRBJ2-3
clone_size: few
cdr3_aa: ASSSTRDTQY

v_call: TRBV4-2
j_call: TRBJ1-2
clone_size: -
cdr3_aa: ASSQDRWVREDGYT

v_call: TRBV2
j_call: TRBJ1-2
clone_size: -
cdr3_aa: ASSEEVGRTYGYT

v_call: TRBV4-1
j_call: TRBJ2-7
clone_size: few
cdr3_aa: ASSSLTSGKGEQY

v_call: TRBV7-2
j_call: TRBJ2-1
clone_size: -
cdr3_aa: ASRYRAEDSYNEQF

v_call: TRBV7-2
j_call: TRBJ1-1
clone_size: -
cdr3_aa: ASSILSSAEAF

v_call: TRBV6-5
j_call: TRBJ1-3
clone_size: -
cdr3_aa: ASSLGGSSGNTIY

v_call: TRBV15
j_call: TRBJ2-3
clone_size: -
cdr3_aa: ATSRTGADTQY

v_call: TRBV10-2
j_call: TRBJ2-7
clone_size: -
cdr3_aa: ASSESRDEQY

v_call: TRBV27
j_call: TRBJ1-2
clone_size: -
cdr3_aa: ASSLSIALSGGYT

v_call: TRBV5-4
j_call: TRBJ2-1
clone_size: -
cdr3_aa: ASSSERLADGWEQF

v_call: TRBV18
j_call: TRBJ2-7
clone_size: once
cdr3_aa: ASSSGSDDEQY

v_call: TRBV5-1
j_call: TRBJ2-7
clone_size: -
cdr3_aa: ASSLGLALTYEQY

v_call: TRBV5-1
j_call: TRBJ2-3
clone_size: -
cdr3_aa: ASTSGSADTQY

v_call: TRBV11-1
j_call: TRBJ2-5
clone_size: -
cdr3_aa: ASTPLGGETQY